The 16 T cell receptor beta chains below all came from one sample that was sequenced in a study of blood T cell repertoires in COVID-19. Assay: immunoSEQ multiplex PCR; the TCRdb copy retains only in-frame clones and omits some. This table has approximately 230,000 clones, around 82% appearing once. The sequencing input was peripheral blood. These receptors all come from a woman older than 75 with active or convalescent COVID-19.

The rearrangement uses TRBV5-8 and TRBJ1-2; D is ambiguous. CDR1 is SGHTS, CDR2 YDEGEE, per germline. The CDR3 spans 17 residues. Trimming removed 1 base at V and 5 bases at J, with 21 bases between. The CDR3 nucleotides are TGTGCCAGCAGCTTGTCGTTCGGAGAGGGAGGTAGATATGGCTACACCTTC. It codes for CASSLSFGEGGRYGYTF.

This chain links TRBV2 with TRBJ1-1, with a possible D match to TRBD1 (5 bases). Trimming cost V 8 bases and J 0 bases, with 10 bases left between them. This CDR3 is built from 13 residues. From germline, CDR1 is SNHLY and CDR2 FYNNEI. Here the CDR3 reads CASSRQLNTEAFF. The CDR3 DNA is TGTGCCAGCTCCCGACAGCTGAACACTGAAGCTTTCTTT.

The rearrangement joins TRBV27 to TRBJ1-2; 12 positions match TRBD1. CDR1 and CDR2 (germline): MNHEY, SMNVEV (reference sequence). Trimming cost V 7 bases and J 4 bases; bases outside gene matches: 13. This CDR3 contains 17 residues. The CDR3 sequence: CASTPIGTGGLVYGYTF. CDR3 sequence (DNA): TGTGCCAGCACCCCCATCGGGACAGGGGGCCTCGTCTATGGCTACACCTTC.

The rearrangement joins TRBV28 to TRBJ2-7; tentative D call: TRBD2 (6 bases). The V end lost 8 bases, the J end lost 5 bases, and 25 bases lay between the germline ends. The V gene's germline CDR1 is MDHEN and CDR2 SYDVKM. This CDR3 is built from 16 residues. The CDR3 DNA follows: TGTGCCAGCTCCCAGTGGGGGGACCTCGGCGGCCACGAGCAGTACTTC. The encoded protein is CASSQWGDLGGHEQYF.

The chain recombines TRBV5-1 with TRBJ1-2; D may be TRBD1 (5 bases). CDR1 and CDR2 (germline): SGHRS, YFSETQ. Trimming stripped 4 bases from V and 4 bases from J, with 17 bases between. The CDR3 contains 15 residues. The CDR3 bases are TGCGCCAGCAGCCTTCTTGATCAGGGCCCCTATGGCTACACCTTC. Its protein product is CASSLLDQGPYGYTF.

This clone was recorded at least ten times. The CDR3 spells CASSTWTGVGNTIYF. The CDR3 coding sequence is TGCGCCAGCAGCACGTGGACAGGGGTTGGAAACACCATATATTTT. The chain links TRBV5-1 to TRBJ1-3; 9 bases match TRBD1. Germline values: CDR1 SGHRS, CDR2 YFSETQ. V shed 4 bases and J 3 bases; nucleotides not matched to a gene: 5. This CDR3 contains 15 residues.

The V and J genes are TRBV5-1 and TRBJ2-3; TRBD2 might be the D (6 bases). The CDR3 is made up of 14 amino acids. Germline V CDR1 and CDR2: SGHRS, YFSETQ. V lost 4 bases and J 5 bases, leaving 14 bases between the germline ends. In nucleotides, the CDR3 is TGCGCCAGCAGCCCCGGGACTCATGGAGATACGCAGTATTTT. Its protein product is CASSPGTHGDTQYF.

The chain uses TRBV20-1 and TRBJ2-7, with 8 bases lining up with TRBD2. This CDR3 has 14 amino acids. With V trimmed by 3 bases and J by 3 bases, 7 bases remained unmatched. Germline V gene sequence: CDR1 DFQATT, CDR2 SNEGSKA (reference sequence). The chain's CDR3 is CSASRAGVHYEQYF. For the CDR3, the DNA is TGCAGTGCTAGTAGAGCGGGAGTGCACTACGAGCAGTACTTC.

As to this clone: The sample holds other DNA sequences that translate to the same CDR3. CDR3 nucleotide sequence: TGCGCCAGCAGCCAAGGTAGCTCCTACGAGCAGTACTTC. Residues: CASSQGSSYEQYF. The rearrangement uses TRBV4-1 and TRBJ2-7; D is undetermined. The CDR3 covers 13 residues. Trimming removed 1 base from V and 0 bases from J, with 4 bases in between. The germline V gene encodes CDR1 MGHRA and CDR2 YSYEKL.

The chain uses TRBV11-2 and TRBJ1-1; 7 nucleotides match TRBD1. This CDR3 contains 16 residues. From germline, CDR1 is SGHAT and CDR2 FQNNGV. V gave up 5 bases and J gave up 5 bases; unmatched junction bases: 14. The CDR3 DNA follows: TGTGCCAGCAGCCTAAGGGACAGATCCCTGGGTACTGAAGCTTTCTTT. It is translated as CASSLRDRSLGTEAFF. Using reference TRBV11-2 and TRBJ1-1 for the parts outside the CDR3, the full variable domain is EAGVAQSPRYKIIEKRQSVAFWCNPISGHATLYWYQQILGQGPKLLIQFQNNGVVDDSQLPKDRFSAERLKGVDSTLKIQPAKLEDSAVYLCASSLRDRSLGTEAFFGQGTRLTVV.

This clone was picked up one time. CDR3 sequence: CSVEGPLRNEQFF. The CDR3 DNA sequence: TGCAGCGTTGAAGGTCCATTGCGCAATGAGCAGTTCTTC. The chain combines TRBV29-1 with TRBJ2-1; D uncertain. Germline loops: CDR1 SQVTM, CDR2 ANQGSEA. The V end was cut by 1 base, the J end by 6 bases, with 10 bases between. The CDR3 is 13 residues long.

V is TRBV28 and J is TRBJ2-7; D is uncertain. The CDR3 is made up of 11 amino acids. The V gene's germline CDR1 is MDHEN and CDR2 SYDVKM. V dropped 6 bases and J dropped 4 bases, with 7 bases sitting between them. CDR3 in amino acids: CASSKRYEQYF. The CDR3 DNA reads as TGTGCCAGCAGCAAGAGGTACGAGCAGTACTTC.

This chain joins TRBV6-5 and TRBJ2-7; 7 bases are a match to TRBD1. The CDR3 has 14 residues. From germline, CDR1 is MNHEY and CDR2 SVGAGI. J lost 2 bases, V lost 5 bases, and 6 bases had no gene match. Written as DNA, the CDR3 is TGTGCCAGCAGTATCGGGACAGTTACCTACGAGCAGTACTTC. Translation gives CASSIGTVTYEQYF.

The rearrangement uses TRBV19 and TRBJ1-3; no definite D call. The CDR3 is 15 residues long. Looked up from germline, CDR1 is LNHDA and CDR2 is SQIVND (reference sequence). Trimming took off 11 bases at V and 0 bases at J, with 17 bases between the two ends. This chain's CDR3 is CACSLSLYSGNTIYF. In DNA, the CDR3 is TGTGCCTGTTCCCTATCTCTCTACTCTGGAAACACCATATATTTT.

Here the CDR3 reads CASSIGLSYNEQFF. The CDR3 nucleotides are TGTGCCAGTAGTATAGGCCTATCCTACAATGAGCAGTTCTTC. The rearrangement joins TRBV19 to TRBJ2-1; D is unclear. This CDR3 contains 14 residues. CDR1 is LNHDA and CDR2 is SQIVND in the germline V gene (reference sequence). Trimming shortened V by 1 base and J by 1 base, and 5 bases separated the two germline ends.

The V call is TRBV30, the J call TRBJ1-3; maybe TRBD1 (5 bases). V lost 0 bases and J lost 4, with 16 bases in between. The CDR3 has 16 amino acids. Per the germline V gene, CDR1 is GTSNPN and CDR2 is SVGIG (reference sequence). The CDR3 DNA follows: TGTGCCTGGAGTGTAGGAGGGACTCTGGGAGGAAACACCATATATTTT. Residues: CAWSVGGTLGGNTIYF.